A single sample gave rise to the 10 T cell receptor beta chains below, sequenced in a study of T-cell reconstitution after alpha-beta-depleted transplantation in children. Preparing the TCRbeta library involved the use of unique molecular identifiers. TCRdb ran MiXCR on the PCR reads and lists one entry per CDR3 protein. The data hold 300,000 to 400,000 distinct CDR3 sequences, with around 16% observed a single time. The sequencing used PBMCs, mostly from graft donor cells, collected 360 days after TCRalphabeta/CD19-depleted stem cell transplant. These receptors came from a male patient aged 2 to 9 who had a stem cell transplant for acute lymphoblastic leukemia, so the T cells may come from the graft donor.

This clonotype was picked up many times. The V and J genes are TRBV12-3 or TRBV12-4 and TRBJ2-7, with D possibly matching TRBD2 (6 bases). The V end lost 5 bases, the J end lost 3 bases, and 17 bases lay between the germline ends. The CDR3 length is 15 residues. The CDR3 coding sequence is TGTGCCAGCAGTGGAGAGGAGGGCCGTTACTACGAGCAGTACTTC. Translated: CASSGEEGRYYEQYF.

V is TRBV20-1 and J is TRBJ1-5, with TRBD1 matching over 10 bases. Per germline, CDR1 DFQATT and CDR2 SNEGSKA (reference sequence). With V trimmed by 6 bases and J by 4 bases, 6 bases remained unmatched. The CDR3 spans 14 residues. The DNA of the CDR3 is TGCAGTGCGGGGGACAGGGGTGGGAATCAGCCCCAGCATTTT. As protein: CSAGDRGGNQPQHF.

The chain carries TRBV27 and TRBJ2-5, with 9 bases that match TRBD2. With V trimmed by 3 bases and J by 5 bases, 10 bases remained unmatched. The CDR3 runs 16 residues. Germline CDR1 and CDR2: MNHEY and SMNVEV (reference sequence). DNA for the CDR3: TGTGCCAGCAGTTTGATAGCGGGAGAAAGGGGGGAGACCCAGTACTTC. Amino acids: CASSLIAGERGETQYF.

The sample holds many counts of this clonotype. The chain is built from TRBV29-1 and TRBJ2-3; 7 nucleotides align to TRBD1. CDR3 length: 14 amino acids. The junction had 11 bases not matched to a gene; V was cut back by 5 bases and J by 6 bases. Germline loops: CDR1 SQVTM, CDR2 ANQGSEA. The CDR3 bases are TGCAGCGTTCACAGAAGACAGGGACAGGATACGCAGTATTTT. Its protein product is CSVHRRQGQDTQYF.

This clonotype has just one count. The chain is built from TRBV28 and TRBJ2-1; 13 bases match TRBD2. Germline trimming cut 6 bases from V and 8 bases from J; bases unmatched to any gene: 7. The CDR3 extends over 15 amino acids. The germline CDR1 and CDR2 sequences are MDHEN and SYDVKM. CDR3 protein: CASSSGLAGLDEQFF. The CDR3 region has the DNA TGTGCCAGCAGCTCGGGACTAGCGGGACTCGATGAGCAGTTCTTC.

The rearrangement uses TRBV6-5 and TRBJ2-1; 7 bases match TRBD2. Losses at the gene ends were 8 bases for V and 10 bases for J; bases not matched to a gene: 17. CDR3 length equals 15 residues. Germline lookup yields CDR1 MNHEY and CDR2 SVGAGI. The DNA for the CDR3 is TGTGCCAGCTCCGACCGGGACTACGTGTTCCGGGAGCAGTTCTTC. Protein product: CASSDRDYVFREQFF.

This clonotype was detected a few times. This rearrangement joins TRBV5-8 to TRBJ1-4, with D perhaps matching TRBD1 (5 bases). Germline assignment: CDR1 SGHTS and CDR2 YDEGEE. The CDR3 runs to 15 residues. Between the trimmed V and J ends, which lost 4 bases and 8 bases, there was a span of 18 bases. The CDR3 protein is CASSAGSGKGEKLFF. The CDR3 DNA sequence: TGTGCCAGCAGCGCCGGATCCGGGAAGGGGGAAAAACTGTTTTTT.

V gene TRBV12-3 or TRBV12-4 combines with J gene TRBJ2-7; 11 positions match TRBD1. The CDR3 length is 15 residues. With V trimmed by 5 bases and J by 4 bases, 7 bases remained unmatched. Here the CDR3 reads CASSPQDRGLYEQYF. The DNA for the CDR3 is TGTGCCAGCAGTCCCCAGGACAGGGGGCTATACGAGCAGTACTTC.

This clonotype was observed a few times. The chain links TRBV15 to TRBJ1-6, with D possibly matching TRBD1 (6 bases). Germline V gene sequence: CDR1 LNHNV, CDR2 YYDKDF (reference sequence). This CDR3 comprises 15 residues. The V end lost 2 bases, the J end lost 8 bases, and 13 bases lay between the germline ends. The CDR3 DNA sequence: TGTGCCACCAGCAGAAGGACAGTCTCGGATTCACCCCTCCACTTT. As protein: CATSRRTVSDSPLHF.

The genes are TRBV20-1 and TRBJ2-4; tentatively, D is TRBD2 (5 bases). The CDR3 runs 16 residues. The V end lost 6 bases, the J end lost 2 bases, and 20 bases lay between the germline ends. Looked up from germline, CDR1 is DFQATT and CDR2 is SNEGSKA (reference sequence). CDR3 protein: CSARPGMVISKNIQYF. DNA of the CDR3: TGCAGTGCCCGACCGGGGATGGTTATATCCAAAAACATTCAGTACTTC.